Following are 17 T cell receptor beta chains from one sample sequenced in a study of T cell responses to AZD1222 COVID-19 vaccine. Here immunoSEQ multiplex PCR was the method, and the copy in TCRdb shows in-frame clones only, minus some. The table has some 160,000 clones, 80% to 95% seen once. This material consisted of peripheral blood, taken on day 0 of AZD1222 vaccination. The receptors originated from an adult in good health.

This chain joins TRBV2 and TRBJ2-5; 8 bases map to TRBD2. Unmatched junction bases numbered 10, after V lost 8 bases and J lost 5 bases. The germline V gene has CDR1 SNHLY and CDR2 FYNNEI. This CDR3 has 14 amino acids. The DNA for the CDR3 is TGTGCCAGCGCCAGGGGCGGGAGGTGGGAGACCCAGTACTTC. Amino acids: CASARGGRWETQYF. Full variable domain (remainder filled in from reference TRBV2 and TRBJ2-5): EPEVTQTPSHQVTQMGQEVILRCVPISNHLYFYWYRQILGQKVEFLVSFYNNEISEKSEIFDDQFSVERPDGSNFTLKIRSTKLEDSAMYFCASARGGRWETQYFGPGTRLLVL.

The chain combines TRBV14 with TRBJ2-1, with 12 bases aligning to TRBD2. The CDR3 has 15 amino acids. From germline, CDR1 is SGHDN and CDR2 FVKESK. The J segment lost 13 bases and the V segment lost 4 bases, leaving 11 bases of the junction unmatched. CDR3 bases: TGTGCCAGCAGCCCGACCCTAGCGGGAGGGCGGTCCCAGTTCTTC. This gives the protein CASSPTLAGGRSQFF.

V is TRBV27 and J is TRBJ1-2; 9 bases map to TRBD1. The germline V gene encodes CDR1 MNHEY and CDR2 SMNVEV (reference sequence). The CDR3 is made up of 17 amino acids. The trim removed 6 bases at V and 4 bases at J, leaving 15 bases unmatched. The CDR3 DNA follows: TGTGCCAGCAGCCACACCACCGGGACAGGGTTCGGCTATGGCTACACCTTC. The encoded protein is CASSHTTGTGFGYGYTF.

Written as DNA, the CDR3 is TGTGCCAGCAGCCTCAGAGGGGTGAGGGGTCGGAACACTGAAGCTTTCTTT. Its protein product is CASSLRGVRGRNTEAFF. The chain is built from TRBV5-6 and TRBJ1-1; possible D gene TRBD1, 5 bases. Trimming took 4 bases from V and 1 from J, leaving 20 bases between them. CDR1 is SGHDT, CDR2 YYEEEE, per germline. The CDR3 has 17 residues.

The chain uses TRBV9 and TRBJ1-2; D unresolved. V lost 0 bases to trimming and J lost 4 bases, with 7 bases between them. In germline, CDR1 is SGDLS, CDR2 YYNGEE. The CDR3 sequence is 13 residues long. The DNA for the CDR3 is TGTGCCAGCAGCGTAGGGGCTCTCTATGGCTACACCTTC. This sequence encodes CASSVGALYGYTF.

The chain has TRBV18 and TRBJ1-1; no firm D call. CDR3 size: 16 residues. In germline, CDR1 is KGHSH, CDR2 LQKENI. Trimming took off 3 bases at V and 1 base at J, with 15 bases between the two ends. The CDR3 sequence: CASSPTAGQTNTEAFF. CDR3 nucleotide sequence: TGTGCCAGCTCACCTACCGCTGGGCAGACGAACACTGAAGCTTTCTTT. Drawing the rest from reference TRBV18 and TRBJ1-1, the complete variable domain is NAGVMQNPRHLVRRRGQEARLRCSPMKGHSHVYWYRQLPEEGLKFMVYLQKENIIDESGMPKERFSAEFPKEGPSILRIQQVVRGDSAAYFCASSPTAGQTNTEAFFGQGTRLTVV.

The chain couples TRBV5-5 to TRBJ1-4; D unresolved. Per the germline V gene, CDR1 is SGHKS and CDR2 is YYEKEE (reference sequence). There are 13 residues in the CDR3. The ends were cut back, 5 bases at V and 8 bases at J, with 13 bases in the middle. CDR3 coding DNA: TGTGCCAGCAGAAACTTAGGAGGGGAAAAACTGTTTTTT. It translates to CASRNLGGEKLFF.

The chain uses TRBV27 and TRBJ1-6; D is possibly TRBD1 (5 bases). The V and J ends lost 2 bases and 9 bases respectively, with 11 bases between them. The CDR3 contains 14 residues. Looked up from germline, CDR1 is MNHEY and CDR2 is SMNVEV (reference sequence). The CDR3 DNA reads TGTGCCAGCAGTTTACGACAGCCCCCTTCACCCCTCCACTTT. It is translated as CASSLRQPPSPLHF.

This clone was observed a handful of times. The V gene is TRBV5-1, the J gene TRBJ1-5; D ambiguous. With 6 bases removed from V and 5 bases from J, the gap between germline ends came to 9 bases. Germline V lookup: CDR1 SGHRS, CDR2 YFSETQ. The CDR3 totals 12 residues. The DNA for the CDR3 is TGCGCCAGCACCCTTGTCGATCAGCCCCAGCATTTT. Translating it yields CASTLVDQPQHF.

V gene TRBV7-3 combines with J gene TRBJ2-3; D unresolved. With 1 base removed from V and 2 bases from J, the gap between germline ends came to 7 bases. Per the germline V gene, CDR1 is SGHTA and CDR2 is FQGTGA. The CDR3 runs to 14 residues. This chain's CDR3 is CASSLNGPTDTQYF. CDR3 DNA: TGTGCCAGCAGCTTAAACGGCCCCACAGATACGCAGTATTTT. The whole variable domain, remainder taken from reference TRBV7-3 and TRBJ2-3, is GAGVSQTPSNKVTEKGKYVELRCDPISGHTALYWYRQSLGQGPEFLIYFQGTGAADDSGLPNDRFFAVRPEGSVSTLKIQRTERGDSAVYLCASSLNGPTDTQYFGPGTRLTVL.

J is TRBJ1-3 and V is TRBV4-1; tentative D call: TRBD1 (6 bases). Germline V gene data show CDR1 as MGHRA and CDR2 as YSYEKL. The CDR3 is made up of 18 amino acids. Trimming removed 0 bases at V and 4 bases at J, with 19 bases between. CDR3 loop: CASSQDRFGQGTGNTIYF. CDR3 nucleotides: TGCGCCAGCAGCCAAGATAGGTTCGGCCAGGGGACAGGAAACACCATATATTTT.

The chain combines TRBV6-2 or TRBV6-3 with TRBJ1-5, with 7 nucleotides matching TRBD1. V shed 3 bases and J 4 bases; nucleotides not matched to a gene: 6. The V gene's germline CDR1 is MNHEY and CDR2 SVGEGT. The CDR3 totals 15 residues. This CDR3 reads CASSYSGQPNQPQHF. Here the CDR3 DNA reads TGTGCCAGCAGTTATTCGGGACAGCCAAATCAGCCCCAGCATTTT.

The chain combines TRBV27 with TRBJ2-1, with 15 bases fitting TRBD2. The length of the CDR3 is 14 residues. The V segment lost 7 bases and the J segment 8 bases; nucleotides outside the gene matches: 3. Per the germline V gene, CDR1 is MNHEY and CDR2 is SMNVEV (reference sequence). The CDR3 spells CASTGLAGGDEQFF. The CDR3, as DNA: TGTGCCAGCACCGGACTAGCGGGAGGGGATGAGCAGTTCTTC.

The chain recombines TRBV19 with TRBJ1-2; tentative D call: TRBD1 (5 bases). V was shortened by 3 bases and J by 4 bases, with 12 bases between the two germline ends. The germline gives CDR1 LNHDA, CDR2 SQIVND (reference sequence). The CDR3 consists of 14 residues. The CDR3 loop reads CASSIAGPGYGYTF. In DNA form, the CDR3 reads TGTGCCAGTAGTATTGCGGGGCCGGGCTATGGCTACACCTTC.

V usage is TRBV2 and J usage is TRBJ1-3; possibly TRBD1 for D (5 bases). V lost 11 bases and J lost 0, with 11 bases in between. Germline CDR1 SNHLY, CDR2 FYNNEI. CDR3 size: 13 residues. Here the CDR3 reads CAGKGNSGNTIYF. CDR3 sequence (DNA): TGTGCCGGGAAGGGGAACTCTGGAAACACCATATATTTT.

This clone was observed once. This chain connects TRBV18 to TRBJ2-1; possible D gene TRBD1, 7 bases. Trimming shortened V by 5 bases and J by 7 bases, and 18 bases separated the two germline ends. This CDR3 spans 15 amino acids. The germline CDR1 and CDR2 sequences are KGHSH and LQKENI. The CDR3 bases are TGTGCCAGCTCAGCAGGGGGGAGAGATGAGAATGAGCAGTTCTTC. Its translation is CASSAGGRDENEQFF.

The chain joins TRBV6-5 to TRBJ1-1, with D tentatively TRBD1 (5 bases). Germline CDR1 and CDR2: MNHEY and SVGAGI. The V and J ends lost 6 bases and 2 bases respectively, with 16 bases between them. The CDR3 runs to 15 residues. The CDR3 nucleotides are TGTGCCAGCAGCGCAGGGAAACTTTATAACACTGAAGCTTTCTTT. Translating gives CASSAGKLYNTEAFF.